The present T cell receptor (beta chain) was sequenced within a study of T-cell reconstitution after alpha-beta-depleted transplantation in children. Study-wide results and caveats: About two months after transplant, alpha-beta T cells reportedly came from several hundred expanded graft clones. Certain patients had high TCRbeta diversity at day 60, and it came from recipient T cells and thymic progenitors that survived. Counts and diversity of T cells one year after transplant came mostly from newly produced T cells.

Germline loops: CDR1 PRHDT, CDR2 FYEKMQ (reference sequence). Trimming cost V 0 bases and J 1 base, with 9 bases left between them. This CDR3 contains 15 residues. In this sample, this clonotype turned up many times. What it binds is not known. Construction of the TCRbeta library involved unique molecular identifiers. From the PCR reads, TCRdb called clonotypes with MiXCR, one entry per CDR3 protein. Of 15,000 to 20,000 distinct CDR3 sequences in the sample, approximately 5.1% are singletons; the top ten hold under 7%. The receptor comes from a boy aged 5-17 years with acute lymphoblastic leukemia, due to receive a stem cell transplant. This specimen consisted of PBMCs, obtained before TCRalphabeta/CD19-depleted stem cell transplant. The chain uses TRBV13 and TRBJ1-1; D unresolved. The CDR3 bases are TGTGCCAGCAGCTTAGGTGGCAGGACGAACACTGAAGCTTTCTTT. This encodes CASSLGGRTNTEAFF.